This T cell receptor beta chain was retrieved from a study of shared clonotypes between healthy human individuals (dated by TCRdb to 2018 to 2020). Turning to the overall study: The cohort comprised a couple of women and a few men aged 18 to 49 years. Libraries were prepared and TCR repertoires were sequenced by different laboratories using diverse techniques, in order to increase sequencing depth and limit assay-specific biases. To estimate repertoire size and how much clonotype sharing occurs between individuals, the study deeply sequenced the blood TCR repertoires of roughly 5 healthy adults. Each donor's leukapheresis produced roughly between about 0.8 and 10 billion PBMCs. For each donor, three plates each were used for CD4 naive and CD4 memory, two plates were used for CD8 naive, and one plate was used for CD8 memory. General findings and caveats noted by the study authors: Rarefaction of sorted-subset datasets indicated incomplete sequencing despite the large sequencing depth. Across four donors, roughly 5% of naive CD4, around 3.5% of naive CD8, under 2.5% of memory CD4, and about 0.44% of memory CD8 clonotypes were shared. Clonotypes shared by all four sorted-subset donors showed higher generation probabilities than non-shared clonotypes. Pairwise subsampling led to the expectation that sequencing depth would affect the degree of clonotype sharing among donors. Because the study included a small number of donors, the genetic and exposure-history diversity represented was limited. Larger estimated clonotype richness was generally found for naive subsets than for memory subsets. Sampling was restricted to blood, and TCR repertoires in tissues likely differ from the TCR repertoires found in blood.

CDR1 SGHDT and CDR2 YYEEEE are derived from the germline V gene. Unmatched junction bases come to 9, with V trimmed by 1 base and J by 1 base. The CDR3, cysteine through phenylalanine, is 17 amino acids long. CDR3 DNA is the only sequence kept; it has 51 bases, read in frame from the first base. Comments on this clone: Its recognized antigen is unknown. No quality values exist for individual bases; no much larger clone is one base distant.

Using the deep immunoSEQ assay, multiplex PCR amplified TCR CDR3 regions from genomic DNA. Extracted genomic DNA from each cell subset was spread evenly across all wells of several immunoSEQ 96-well plates, with each plate serving as a replicate. For sorted subsets, each replicate PCR was loaded with approximately 190 ng genomic DNA, equivalent to about 33,000 T cell genomes. Purified libraries were quantified with a Qubit 3.0 fluorometer, sized on a Bioanalyzer 2100, and re-quantified with the KAPA Library Quantification kit. Every immunoSEQ 96-well plate was sequenced on a separate single-read 150-cycle Illumina NextSeq 550 flow cell. Per the source publication's procedure: Because the immunoSEQ output held only junctional sequences and lacked quality scores, the filtering could not match the filtering applied to full-length reads. Sequences were annotated with PyIR, a Python wrapper for IgBLAST v1.9, and V/J genes and CDR3 were assigned using IMGT germline references. Any read was removed if the V/J assignment was weak (E-value above 1e-6), the CDR3 was missing, or the read contained stop codons, out-of-frame junctions, or ambiguous translated residues. V3J clonotypes were defined by identical inferred V gene, J gene, and CDR3 amino acid sequence. To compute the percentage overlap between repertoires, the number of shared unique clonotypes was divided by the size of the smaller repertoire. RTK rarefaction, the Chao1 estimator, and Recon v2.1 estimates of unobserved clonotypes were used to assess repertoire richness. Generation probabilities for all TCRbeta clonotypes obtained by the gDNA method from several donors were computed using OLGA. The clones in this table, taken by TCRdb from immuneACCESS, are in-frame only. Not every clone is retained; where verified, under half of the shortfall comes from an unresolved V gene, and the cause of the rest is unknown. For V, J and clone size, that table is used; D and trimming come from the DNA. This sample holds around 2.5 million clones; 80% to 95% were observed only once. The ten largest clones represent approximately 0.36% of the sample.

The donors were healthy, HIV-negative adults with no recently reported acute infections or vaccinations. All donors were Caucasian adults living in Nashville, Tennessee, USA. CD4+ T cells were enriched through magnetic negative selection, after which naive cells were positively selected on CD45RA and the remaining negative fraction served as the memory subset. After blood collection by leukapheresis, PBMCs were isolated using Ficoll-Histopaque density gradient centrifugation and then cryopreserved in the vapor phase of liquid nitrogen. Analytical flow cytometry was used to check the purity and quantity of every magnetically sorted T cell population. Genomic DNA was isolated from every sorted fraction and measured by UV absorbance on a Nanodrop 2000c.

The receptor comes from a man aged 18 to 29 in good health. Some clones in this sample may be carry-over from other donors' samples. In this chain, TRBV5-6 is recombined with TRBJ2-5; TRBD2 lines up with 8 middle nucleotides. The sequenced sample was naive CD4+ T cells from PBMCs. According to the study, the label for this sample's cell subset or site signals: CD45RA+ positively selected. The encoded CDR3 is CASSLQSAGGPQETQYF. The nucleotide sequence reads TGTGCCAGCAGCTTGCAATCCGCGGGGGGACCCCAAGAGACCCAGTACTTC.